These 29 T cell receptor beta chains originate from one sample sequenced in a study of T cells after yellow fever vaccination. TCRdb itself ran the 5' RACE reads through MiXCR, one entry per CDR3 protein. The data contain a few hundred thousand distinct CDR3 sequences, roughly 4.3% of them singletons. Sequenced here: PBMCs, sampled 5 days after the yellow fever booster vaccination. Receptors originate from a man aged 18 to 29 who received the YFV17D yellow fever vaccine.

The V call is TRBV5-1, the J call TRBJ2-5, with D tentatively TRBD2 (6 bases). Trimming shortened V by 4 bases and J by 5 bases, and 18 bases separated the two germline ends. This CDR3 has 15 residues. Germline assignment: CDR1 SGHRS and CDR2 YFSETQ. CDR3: CASSPLGTQGETQYF. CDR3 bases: TGCGCCAGCAGCCCCCTCGGGACTCAGGGCGAGACCCAGTACTTC. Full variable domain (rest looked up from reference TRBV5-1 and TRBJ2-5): KAGVTQTPRYLIKTRGQQVTLSCSPISGHRSVSWYQQTPGQGLQFLFEYFSETQRNKGNFPGRFSGRQFSNSRSEMNVSTLELGDSALYLCASSPLGTQGETQYFGPGTRLLVL.

This CDR3 reads CASSFGAIYNEQFF. In DNA form, the CDR3 reads TGCGCCAGCAGCTTTGGGGCCATTTACAATGAGCAGTTCTTC. The genes are TRBV5-1 and TRBJ2-1; D is possibly TRBD1 (5 bases). Germline V gives CDR1 SGHRS, CDR2 YFSETQ. Trimming removed 2 bases from V and 4 bases from J, with 10 bases in between. The CDR3 totals 14 residues.

CDR3 sequence: CSARAMREPQHF. Here the CDR3 DNA reads TGCAGTGCTAGGGCCATGCGGGAGCCCCAGCATTTT. The chain carries TRBV20-1 and TRBJ1-5; D is undetermined. Germline V gene lookup returns CDR1 DFQATT and CDR2 SNEGSKA (reference sequence). V was cut by 3 bases and J by 8 bases, with 11 bases left in between. The CDR3 runs to 12 residues.

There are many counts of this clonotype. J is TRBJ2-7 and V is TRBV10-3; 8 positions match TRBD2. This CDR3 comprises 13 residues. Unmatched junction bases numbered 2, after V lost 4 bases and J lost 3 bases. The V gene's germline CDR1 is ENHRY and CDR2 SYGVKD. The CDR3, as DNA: TGTGCCATCAGTGGTGGGACTAGCTACGAGCAGTACGTC. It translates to CAISGGTSYEQYV.

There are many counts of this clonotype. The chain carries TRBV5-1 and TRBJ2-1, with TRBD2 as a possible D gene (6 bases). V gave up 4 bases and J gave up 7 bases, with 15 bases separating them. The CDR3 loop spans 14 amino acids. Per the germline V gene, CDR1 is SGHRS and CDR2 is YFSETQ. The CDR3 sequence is CASSPPGGGNEQFF. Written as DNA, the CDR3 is TGCGCCAGCAGCCCGCCCGGGGGAGGAAATGAGCAGTTCTTC. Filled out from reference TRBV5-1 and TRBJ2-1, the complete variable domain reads KAGVTQTPRYLIKTRGQQVTLSCSPISGHRSVSWYQQTPGQGLQFLFEYFSETQRNKGNFPGRFSGRQFSNSRSEMNVSTLELGDSALYLCASSPPGGGNEQFFGPGTRLTVL.

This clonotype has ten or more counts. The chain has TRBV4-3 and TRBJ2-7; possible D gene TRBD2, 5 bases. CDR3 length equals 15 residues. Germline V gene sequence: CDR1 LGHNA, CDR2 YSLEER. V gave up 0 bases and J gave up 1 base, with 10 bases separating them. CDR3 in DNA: TGCGCCAGCAGCCAAGAATCCGGGATGTCCTACGAGCAGTACTTC. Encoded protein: CASSQESGMSYEQYF.

CDR3 in amino acids: CASSLVPGPEKGAFF. CDR3 sequence (DNA): TGTGCCAGCAGCTTAGTCCCGGGCCCGGAGAAGGGAGCTTTCTTT. The V call is TRBV7-2, the J call TRBJ1-1; D is undetermined. Deletions cut 1 base from V and 10 bases from J, with 19 bases between. The CDR3 runs 15 residues. From germline, CDR1 is SGHTA and CDR2 FQGNSA.

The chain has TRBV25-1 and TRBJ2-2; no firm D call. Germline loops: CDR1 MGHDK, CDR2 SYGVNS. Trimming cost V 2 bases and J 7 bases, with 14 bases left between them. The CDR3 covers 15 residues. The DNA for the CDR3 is TGTGCCAGCAGTGAACCCCCTGGGGATCACGGGGAGCTGTTTTTT. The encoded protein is CASSEPPGDHGELFF.

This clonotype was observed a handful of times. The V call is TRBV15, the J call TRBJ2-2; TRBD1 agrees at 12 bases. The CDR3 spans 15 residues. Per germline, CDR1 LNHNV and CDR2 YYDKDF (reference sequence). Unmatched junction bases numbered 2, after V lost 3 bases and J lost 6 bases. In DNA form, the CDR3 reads TGTGCCACCAGCAGGGGACAGGGGGCGTCCGGGGAGCTGTTTTTT. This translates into CATSRGQGASGELFF.

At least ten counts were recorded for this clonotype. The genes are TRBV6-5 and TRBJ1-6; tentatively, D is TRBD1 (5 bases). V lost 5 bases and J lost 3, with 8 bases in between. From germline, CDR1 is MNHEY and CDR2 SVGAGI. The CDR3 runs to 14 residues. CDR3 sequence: CASSRTSYNSPLHF. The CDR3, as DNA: TGTGCCAGCAGTCGGACAAGCTATAATTCACCCCTCCACTTT.

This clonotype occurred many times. CDR3 amino acids: CASRMNTEAFF. As DNA, the CDR3 is TGTGCCAGCAGGATGAACACTGAAGCTTTCTTT. J is TRBJ1-1 and V is TRBV25-1; D call uncertain. CDR1 MGHDK and CDR2 SYGVNS come from the germline V gene. The CDR3 is 11 residues long. Between the trimmed V and J ends, which lost 6 bases and 0 bases, there was a span of 2 bases.

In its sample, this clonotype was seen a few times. This CDR3 is CASSYIGLAAYQETQYF. The CDR3 bases are TGTGCCAGCAGCTATATCGGACTAGCAGCGTACCAAGAGACCCAGTACTTC. The chain employs TRBV7-2 and TRBJ2-5, with TRBD2 identical over 8 bases. Germline V lookup: CDR1 SGHTA, CDR2 FQGNSA. After removal of 4 bases from V and 0 bases from J, the junction contained 10 bases not matched to a gene. The CDR3 loop spans 17 amino acids.

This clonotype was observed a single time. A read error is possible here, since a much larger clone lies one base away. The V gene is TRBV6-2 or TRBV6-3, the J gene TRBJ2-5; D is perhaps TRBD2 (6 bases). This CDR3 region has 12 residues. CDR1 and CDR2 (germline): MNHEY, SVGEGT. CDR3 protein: CVSGPPVKTQYF. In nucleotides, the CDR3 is TGTGTCAGCGGGCCCCCGGTGAAGACCCAGTACTTC.

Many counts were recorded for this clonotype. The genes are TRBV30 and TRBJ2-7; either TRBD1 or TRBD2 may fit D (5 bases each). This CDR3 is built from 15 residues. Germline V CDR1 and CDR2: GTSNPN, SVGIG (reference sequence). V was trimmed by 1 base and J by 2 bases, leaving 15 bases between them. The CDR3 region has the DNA TGTGCCTGGAGTGATCTGAGGGGTGGCACCTACGAGCAGTACTTC. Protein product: CAWSDLRGGTYEQYF.

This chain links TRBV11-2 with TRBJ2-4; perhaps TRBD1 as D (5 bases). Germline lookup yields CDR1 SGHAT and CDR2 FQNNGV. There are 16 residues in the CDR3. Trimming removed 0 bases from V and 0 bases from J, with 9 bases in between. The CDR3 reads CASSLDWGGAKNIQYF. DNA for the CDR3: TGTGCCAGCAGCTTAGATTGGGGCGGAGCCAAAAACATTCAGTACTTC.

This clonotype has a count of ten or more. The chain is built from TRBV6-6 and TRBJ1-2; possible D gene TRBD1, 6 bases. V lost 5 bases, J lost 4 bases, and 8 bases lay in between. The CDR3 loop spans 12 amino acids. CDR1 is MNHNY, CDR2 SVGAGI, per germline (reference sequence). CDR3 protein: CASSDRTYGYTF. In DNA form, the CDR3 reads TGTGCCAGCAGTGACAGGACCTATGGCTACACCTTC.

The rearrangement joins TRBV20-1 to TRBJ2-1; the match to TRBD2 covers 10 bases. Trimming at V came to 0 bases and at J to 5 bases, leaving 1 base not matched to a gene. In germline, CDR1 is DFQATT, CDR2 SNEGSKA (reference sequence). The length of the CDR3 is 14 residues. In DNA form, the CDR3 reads TGCAGTGCTAGAGATCTAGCGGGGGACAATGAGCAGTTCTTC. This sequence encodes CSARDLAGDNEQFF.

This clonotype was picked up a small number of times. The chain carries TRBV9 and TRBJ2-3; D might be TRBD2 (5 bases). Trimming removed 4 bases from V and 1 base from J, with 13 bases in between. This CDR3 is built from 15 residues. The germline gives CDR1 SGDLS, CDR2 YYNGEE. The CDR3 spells CASSPQRSGTDTQYF. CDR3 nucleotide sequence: TGTGCCAGCAGCCCCCAGCGGAGTGGCACAGATACGCAGTATTTT.

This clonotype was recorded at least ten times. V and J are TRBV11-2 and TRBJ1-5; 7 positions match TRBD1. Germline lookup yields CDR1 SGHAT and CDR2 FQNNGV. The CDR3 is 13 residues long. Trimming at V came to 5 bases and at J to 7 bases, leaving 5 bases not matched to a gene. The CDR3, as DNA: TGTGCCAGCAGCCCCAGGGGGAGACAGCCCCAGCATTTT. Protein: CASSPRGRQPQHF.

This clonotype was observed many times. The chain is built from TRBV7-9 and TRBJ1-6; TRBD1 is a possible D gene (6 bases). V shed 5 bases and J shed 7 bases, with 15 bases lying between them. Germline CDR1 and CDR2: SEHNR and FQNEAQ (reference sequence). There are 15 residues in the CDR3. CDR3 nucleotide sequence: TGTGCCAGCAGCCCATTGGGGGCGGGGAATTCACCCCTCCACTTT. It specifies CASSPLGAGNSPLHF.

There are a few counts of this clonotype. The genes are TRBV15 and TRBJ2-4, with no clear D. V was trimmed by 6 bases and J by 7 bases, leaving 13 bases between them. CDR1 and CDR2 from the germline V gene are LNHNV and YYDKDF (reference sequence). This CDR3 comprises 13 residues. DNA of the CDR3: TGTGCCACCAGTGAGACCGCTGGTAACATTCAGTACTTC. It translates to CATSETAGNIQYF.

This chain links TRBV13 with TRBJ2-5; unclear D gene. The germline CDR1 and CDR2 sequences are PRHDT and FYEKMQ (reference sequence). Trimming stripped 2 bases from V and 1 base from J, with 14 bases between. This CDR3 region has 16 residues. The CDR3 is CASSLLGQDLQETQYF. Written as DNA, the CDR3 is TGTGCCAGCAGCTTACTAGGGCAGGACCTCCAAGAGACCCAGTACTTC.

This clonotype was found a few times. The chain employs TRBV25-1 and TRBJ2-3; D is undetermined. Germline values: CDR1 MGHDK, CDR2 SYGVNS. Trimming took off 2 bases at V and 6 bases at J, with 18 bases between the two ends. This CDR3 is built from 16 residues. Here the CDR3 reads CASSERLYSQADTQYF. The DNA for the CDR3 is TGTGCCAGCAGTGAAAGGCTATATAGCCAAGCGGATACGCAGTATTTT.

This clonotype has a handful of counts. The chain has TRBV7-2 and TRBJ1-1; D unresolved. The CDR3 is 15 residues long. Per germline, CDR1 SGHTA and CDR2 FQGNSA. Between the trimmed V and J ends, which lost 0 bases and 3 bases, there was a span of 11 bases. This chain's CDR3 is CASSLARYSHTEAFF. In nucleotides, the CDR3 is TGTGCCAGCAGCTTAGCGAGGTACTCCCACACTGAAGCTTTCTTT.

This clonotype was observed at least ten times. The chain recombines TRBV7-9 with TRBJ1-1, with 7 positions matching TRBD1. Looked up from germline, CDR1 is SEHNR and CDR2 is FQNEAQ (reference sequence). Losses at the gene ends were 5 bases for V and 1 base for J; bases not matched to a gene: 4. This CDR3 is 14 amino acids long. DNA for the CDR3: TGTGCCAGCAGCGCCTACAGGGGGAACACTGAAGCTTTCTTT. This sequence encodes CASSAYRGNTEAFF.

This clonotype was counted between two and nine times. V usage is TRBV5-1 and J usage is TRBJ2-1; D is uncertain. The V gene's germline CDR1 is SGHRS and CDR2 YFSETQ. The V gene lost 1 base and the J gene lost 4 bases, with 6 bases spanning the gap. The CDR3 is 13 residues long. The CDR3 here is CASSLFNYNEQFF. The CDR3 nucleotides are TGCGCCAGCAGCTTGTTCAATTACAATGAGCAGTTCTTC.

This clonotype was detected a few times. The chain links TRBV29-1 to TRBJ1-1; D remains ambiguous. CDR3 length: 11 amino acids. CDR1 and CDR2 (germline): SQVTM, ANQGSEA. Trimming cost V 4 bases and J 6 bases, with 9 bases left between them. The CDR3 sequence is CSVVDVAEAFF. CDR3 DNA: TGCAGCGTTGTAGACGTTGCTGAAGCTTTCTTT.

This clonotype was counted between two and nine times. CDR3 sequence (DNA): TGTGCCAGCAGTAGACAGACTGATCTTAATGAAAAACTGTTTTTT. It translates to CASSRQTDLNEKLFF. The V gene is TRBV7-2, the J gene TRBJ1-4, with D maybe TRBD1 (5 bases). Trimming shortened V by 6 bases and J by 4 bases, and 15 bases separated the two germline ends. The CDR3 extends over 15 amino acids. Germline CDR1 is SGHTA and CDR2 is FQGNSA.

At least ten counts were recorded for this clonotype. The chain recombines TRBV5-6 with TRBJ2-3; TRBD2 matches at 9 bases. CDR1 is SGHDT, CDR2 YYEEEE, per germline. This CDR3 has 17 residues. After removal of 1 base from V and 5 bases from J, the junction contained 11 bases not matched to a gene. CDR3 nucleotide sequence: TGTGCCAGCAGCTTGATCGCGCTAGCGGGGTATAGAGATACGCAGTATTTT. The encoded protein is CASSLIALAGYRDTQYF.